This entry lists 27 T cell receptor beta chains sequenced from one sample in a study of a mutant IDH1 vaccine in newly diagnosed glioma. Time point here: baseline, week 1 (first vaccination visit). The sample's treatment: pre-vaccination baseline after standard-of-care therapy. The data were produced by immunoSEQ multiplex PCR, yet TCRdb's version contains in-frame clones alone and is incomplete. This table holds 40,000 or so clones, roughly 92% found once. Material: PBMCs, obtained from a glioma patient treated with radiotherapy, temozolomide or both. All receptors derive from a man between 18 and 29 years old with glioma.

The CDR3 spells CASGGQANTEAFF. CDR3 nucleotides: TGTGCCAGCGGGGGACAGGCGAACACTGAAGCTTTCTTT. This chain uses TRBV6-6 with TRBJ1-1; 8 bases align to TRBD1. V trimming: 8 bases; J trimming: 1 base; junction bases outside the gene matches: 3. Germline-derived CDR1 and CDR2 are MNHNY and SVGAGI (reference sequence). The CDR3 totals 13 residues.

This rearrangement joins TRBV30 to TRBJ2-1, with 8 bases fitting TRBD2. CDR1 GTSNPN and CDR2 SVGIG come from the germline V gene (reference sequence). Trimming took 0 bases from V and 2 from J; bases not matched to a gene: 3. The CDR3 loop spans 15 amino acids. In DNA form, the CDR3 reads TGTGCCTGGAGTGTCGGGGGGGGTCCCTACAATGAGCAGTTCTTC. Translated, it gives CAWSVGGGPYNEQFF.

Written as DNA, the CDR3 is TGCGCCAGCAGCTTGCCGTGGACGGAATCTGGGGAGACCCAGTACTTC. Amino acids: CASSLPWTESGETQYF. V usage is TRBV5-1 and J usage is TRBJ2-5; D is undetermined. The germline V and J ends were trimmed by 1 base and 5 bases, with 18 bases remaining between them. Germline V gene sequence: CDR1 SGHRS, CDR2 YFSETQ. This CDR3 spans 16 amino acids.

CDR3 sequence: CASSETGTSGSPEQFF. The CDR3 DNA follows: TGCGCCAGCAGTGAGACCGGGACTAGCGGGAGCCCCGAGCAGTTCTTC. The chain recombines TRBV10-2 with TRBJ2-1; 14 nucleotides line up with TRBD2. The length of the CDR3 is 16 residues. CDR1 and CDR2 from the germline V gene are WSHSY and SAAADI. V was pared by 2 bases and J by 10 bases, with 7 bases of the junction left unmatched.

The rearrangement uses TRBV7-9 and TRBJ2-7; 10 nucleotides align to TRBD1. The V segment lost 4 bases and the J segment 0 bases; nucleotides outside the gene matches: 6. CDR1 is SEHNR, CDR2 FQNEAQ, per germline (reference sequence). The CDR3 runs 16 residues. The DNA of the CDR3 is TGTGCCAGCAGCTATGGGACAGGGGCCAGCTCCTACGAGCAGTACTTC. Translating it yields CASSYGTGASSYEQYF.

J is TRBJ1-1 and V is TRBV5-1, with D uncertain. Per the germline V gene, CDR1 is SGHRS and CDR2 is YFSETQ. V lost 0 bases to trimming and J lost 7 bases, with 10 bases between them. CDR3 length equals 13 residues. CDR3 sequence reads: CASSLVVSGEAFF. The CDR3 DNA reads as TGCGCCAGCAGCTTGGTTGTGTCAGGTGAAGCTTTCTTT.

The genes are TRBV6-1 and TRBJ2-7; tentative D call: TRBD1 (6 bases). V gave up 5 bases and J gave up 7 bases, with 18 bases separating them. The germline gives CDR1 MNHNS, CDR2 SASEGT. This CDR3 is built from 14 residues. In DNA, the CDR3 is TGTGCCAGCAGTTCGGACAGACTACGTGAAGAGCAGTACTTC. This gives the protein CASSSDRLREEQYF.

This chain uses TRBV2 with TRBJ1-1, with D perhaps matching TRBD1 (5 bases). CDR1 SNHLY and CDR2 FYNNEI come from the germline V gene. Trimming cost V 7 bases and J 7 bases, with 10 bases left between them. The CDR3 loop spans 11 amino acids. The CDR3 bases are TGTGCCAGCAACGGGAGGGGTGAAGCTTTCTTT. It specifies CASNGRGEAFF. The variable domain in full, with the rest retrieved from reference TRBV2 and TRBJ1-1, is EPEVTQTPSHQVTQMGQEVILRCVPISNHLYFYWYRQILGQKVEFLVSFYNNEISEKSEIFDDQFSVERPDGSNFTLKIRSTKLEDSAMYFCASNGRGEAFFGQGTRLTVV.

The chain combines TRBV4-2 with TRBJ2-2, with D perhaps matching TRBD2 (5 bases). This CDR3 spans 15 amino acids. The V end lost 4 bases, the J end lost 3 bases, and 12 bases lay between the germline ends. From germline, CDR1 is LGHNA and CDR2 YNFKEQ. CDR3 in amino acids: CASSLILGDTGELFF. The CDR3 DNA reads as TGTGCCAGCAGCCTGATACTCGGGGACACCGGGGAGCTGTTTTTT.

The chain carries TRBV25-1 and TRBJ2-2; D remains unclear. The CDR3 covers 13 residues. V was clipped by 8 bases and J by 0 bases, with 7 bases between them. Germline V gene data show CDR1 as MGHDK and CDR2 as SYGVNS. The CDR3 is CASGPSNTGELFF. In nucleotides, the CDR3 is TGTGCCAGCGGACCCTCGAACACCGGGGAGCTGTTTTTT.

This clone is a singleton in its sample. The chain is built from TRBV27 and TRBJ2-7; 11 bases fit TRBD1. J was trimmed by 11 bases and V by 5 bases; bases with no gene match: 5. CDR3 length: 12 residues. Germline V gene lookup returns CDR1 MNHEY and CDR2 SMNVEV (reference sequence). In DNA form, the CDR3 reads TGTGCCAGCAGTAGGACAGGGGGCGATAAGTACTTC. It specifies CASSRTGGDKYF.

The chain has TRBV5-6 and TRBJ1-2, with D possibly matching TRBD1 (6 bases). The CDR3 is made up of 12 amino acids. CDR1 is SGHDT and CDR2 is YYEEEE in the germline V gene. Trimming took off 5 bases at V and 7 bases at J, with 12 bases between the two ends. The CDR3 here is CASRFDRSGYTF. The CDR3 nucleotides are TGTGCCAGCAGATTTGACAGGTCTGGCTACACCTTC.

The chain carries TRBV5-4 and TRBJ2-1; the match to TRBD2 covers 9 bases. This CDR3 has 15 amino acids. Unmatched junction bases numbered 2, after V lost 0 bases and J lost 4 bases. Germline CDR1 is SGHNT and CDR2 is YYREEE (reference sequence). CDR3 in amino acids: CASSLGLAGYNEQFF. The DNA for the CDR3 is TGTGCCAGCAGCTTGGGGCTAGCGGGGTACAATGAGCAGTTCTTC.

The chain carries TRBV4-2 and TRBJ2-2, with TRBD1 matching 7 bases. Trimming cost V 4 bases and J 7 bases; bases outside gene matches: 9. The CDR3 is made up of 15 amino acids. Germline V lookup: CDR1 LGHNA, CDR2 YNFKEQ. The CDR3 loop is CASSRPDRRNGELFF. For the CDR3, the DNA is TGTGCCAGCAGCCGTCCGGACAGGAGGAACGGGGAGCTGTTTTTT.

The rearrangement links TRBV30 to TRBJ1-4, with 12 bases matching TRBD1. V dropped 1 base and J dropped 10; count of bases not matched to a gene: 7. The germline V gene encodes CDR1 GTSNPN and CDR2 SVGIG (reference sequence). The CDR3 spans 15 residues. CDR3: CAWSDTGTGGGKLFF. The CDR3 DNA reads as TGTGCCTGGAGTGATACCGGGACAGGGGGCGGAAAACTGTTTTTT.

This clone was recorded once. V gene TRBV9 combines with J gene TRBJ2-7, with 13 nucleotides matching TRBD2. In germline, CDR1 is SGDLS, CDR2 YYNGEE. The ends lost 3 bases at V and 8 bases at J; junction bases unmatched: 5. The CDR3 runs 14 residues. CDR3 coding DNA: TGTGCCAGCAGCGACCGGACTAGCGGGAGCAAGCAGTACTTC. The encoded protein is CASSDRTSGSKQYF.

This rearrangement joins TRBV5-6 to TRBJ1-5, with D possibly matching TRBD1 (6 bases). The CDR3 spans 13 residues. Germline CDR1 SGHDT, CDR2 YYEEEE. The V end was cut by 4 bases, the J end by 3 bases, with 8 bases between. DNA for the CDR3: TGTGCCAGCAGCCGGACAGTCAATCAGCCCCAGCATTTT. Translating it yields CASSRTVNQPQHF. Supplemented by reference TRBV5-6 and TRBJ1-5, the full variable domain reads DAGVTQSPTHLIKTRGQQVTLRCSPKSGHDTVSWYQQALGQGPQFIFQYYEEEERQRGNFPDRFSGHQFPNYSSELNVNALLLGDSALYLCASSRTVNQPQHFGDGTRLSIL.

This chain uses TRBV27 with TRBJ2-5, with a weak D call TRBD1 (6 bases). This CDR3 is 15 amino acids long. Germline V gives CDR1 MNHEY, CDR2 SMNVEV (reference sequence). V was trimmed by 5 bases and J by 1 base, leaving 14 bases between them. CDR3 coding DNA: TGTGCCAGCAGTGAACAGGGCTACGTCCAAGAGACCCAGTACTTC. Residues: CASSEQGYVQETQYF.

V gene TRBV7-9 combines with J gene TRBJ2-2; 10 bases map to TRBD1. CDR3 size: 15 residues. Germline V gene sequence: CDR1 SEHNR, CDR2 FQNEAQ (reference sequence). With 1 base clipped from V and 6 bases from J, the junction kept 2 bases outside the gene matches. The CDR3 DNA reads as TGTGCCAGCAGCTTAGGGACAGGGGGTCCCGGGGAGCTGTTTTTT. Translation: CASSLGTGGPGELFF.

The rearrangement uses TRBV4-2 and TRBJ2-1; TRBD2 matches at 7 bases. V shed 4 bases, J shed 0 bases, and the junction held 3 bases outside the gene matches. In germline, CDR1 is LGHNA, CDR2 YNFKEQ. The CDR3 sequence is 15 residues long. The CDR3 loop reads CASSPSGGSYNEQFF. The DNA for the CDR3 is TGTGCCAGCAGCCCTAGCGGAGGCTCCTACAATGAGCAGTTCTTC.

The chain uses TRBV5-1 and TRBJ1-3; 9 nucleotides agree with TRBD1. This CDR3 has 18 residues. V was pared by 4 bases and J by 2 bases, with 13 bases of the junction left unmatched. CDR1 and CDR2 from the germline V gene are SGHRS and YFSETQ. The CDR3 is CASSQGQGRAVTGNTIYF. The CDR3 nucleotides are TGCGCCAGCAGCCAGGGACAGGGAAGGGCGGTCACTGGAAACACCATATATTTT.

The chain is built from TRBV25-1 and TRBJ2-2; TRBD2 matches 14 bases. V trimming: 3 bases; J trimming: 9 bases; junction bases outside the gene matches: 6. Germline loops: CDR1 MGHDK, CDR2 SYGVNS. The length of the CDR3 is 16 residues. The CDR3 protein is CASSDFGTSGRRELFF. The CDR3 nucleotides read TGTGCCAGCAGTGATTTCGGGACTAGCGGGAGAAGGGAGCTGTTTTTT.

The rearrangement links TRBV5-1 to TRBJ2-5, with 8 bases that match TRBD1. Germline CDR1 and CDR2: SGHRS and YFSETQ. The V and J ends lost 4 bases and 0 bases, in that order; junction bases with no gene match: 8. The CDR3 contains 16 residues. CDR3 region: CASSHSQGAYQETQYF. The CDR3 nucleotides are TGCGCCAGCAGCCATAGCCAGGGGGCATACCAAGAGACCCAGTACTTC.

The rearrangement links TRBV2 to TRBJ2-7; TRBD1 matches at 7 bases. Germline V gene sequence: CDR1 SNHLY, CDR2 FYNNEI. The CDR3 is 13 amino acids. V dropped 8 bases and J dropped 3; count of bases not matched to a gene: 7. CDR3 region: CASGGRTGYEQYF. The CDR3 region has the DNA TGTGCCAGCGGGGGCCGGACAGGCTACGAGCAGTACTTC.

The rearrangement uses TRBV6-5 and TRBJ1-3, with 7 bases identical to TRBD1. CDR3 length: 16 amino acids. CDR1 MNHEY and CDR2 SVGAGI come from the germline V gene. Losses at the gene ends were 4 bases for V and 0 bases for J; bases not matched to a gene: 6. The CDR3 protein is CASSSRTGASGNTIYF. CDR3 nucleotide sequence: TGTGCCAGCAGTTCAAGAACAGGGGCCTCTGGAAACACCATATATTTT.

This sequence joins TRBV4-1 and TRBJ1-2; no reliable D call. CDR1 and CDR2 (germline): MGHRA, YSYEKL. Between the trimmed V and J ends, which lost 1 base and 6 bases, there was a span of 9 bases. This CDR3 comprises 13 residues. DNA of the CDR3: TGCGCCAGCAGCCAAGGATCATGGGATGGCTACACCTTC. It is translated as CASSQGSWDGYTF.

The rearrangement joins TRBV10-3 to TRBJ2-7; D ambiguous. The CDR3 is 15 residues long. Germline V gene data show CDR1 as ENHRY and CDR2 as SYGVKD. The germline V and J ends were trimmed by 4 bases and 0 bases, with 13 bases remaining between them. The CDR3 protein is CAISGDGPSSYEQYF. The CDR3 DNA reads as TGTGCCATCAGTGGAGACGGACCGAGCTCCTACGAGCAGTACTTC.